This entry is about one T cell receptor beta chain. The data were taken from a study of control samples from healthy donors and cancer patients. This table comes from immunoSEQ multiplex PCR, and its TCRdb copy is limited to in-frame clones, with some not included. The data contain around 150,000 clones, around 90% of them singletons. The CDR3 is made up of 11 amino acids. Deletions cut 2 bases from V and 10 bases from J, with 6 bases between. The specimen sequenced was blood. The TCR originated in a man under 40 in good health. This chain joins TRBV12-3 or TRBV12-4 and TRBJ2-1; no clear D gene. CDR3 residues: CASSLKHEQFF. DNA for the CDR3: TGTGCCAGCAGTTTAAAGCACGAGCAGTTCTTC.